This passage covers 26 T cell receptor beta chains from one sample sequenced in a study of graft-versus-host responses after intestinal transplantation. Here immunoSEQ multiplex PCR was the method, and the copy in TCRdb shows in-frame clones only, minus some. The sample contains tens of thousands of clones, around 83% of which appear only once. Sample: PBMCs, taken 1,000 to 1,200 days after transplant. Every receptor here comes from a human patient who received an intestinal transplant, so some T cells may come from the graft donor.

V is TRBV13 and J is TRBJ1-2; D perhaps matches TRBD1 (5 bases). Looked up from germline, CDR1 is PRHDT and CDR2 is FYEKMQ (reference sequence). The length of the CDR3 is 13 residues. Trimming cost V 10 bases and J 3 bases, with 15 bases left between them. CDR3 sequence reads: CAIGAREDYGYTF. CDR3 nucleotides: TGTGCCATCGGGGCTCGGGAGGACTATGGCTACACCTTC.

This sequence joins TRBV7-8 and TRBJ1-4; no reliable D call. The ends were cut back, 5 bases at V and 2 bases at J, with 12 bases in the middle. Germline CDR1 SGHVS, CDR2 FQNEAQ. CDR3 length: 15 amino acids. CDR3 residues: CASSPHSLTNEKLFF. CDR3 nucleotide sequence: TGTGCCAGCAGCCCGCACAGCCTTACTAATGAAAAACTGTTTTTT.

J is TRBJ2-7 and V is TRBV27, with 9 bases fitting TRBD2. The CDR3 totals 17 residues. Germline CDR1 reads MNHEY; CDR2 reads SMNVEV (reference sequence). The J segment lost 2 bases and the V segment lost 4 bases, leaving 12 bases of the junction unmatched. The CDR3 DNA reads as TGTGCCAGCAGTTGGGGGCCGCGGGAGGGGCAGCCCTACGAGCAGTACTTC. Translated: CASSWGPREGQPYEQYF.

The V and J genes are TRBV30 and TRBJ1-3; D is unresolved. Germline V lookup: CDR1 GTSNPN, CDR2 SVGIG (reference sequence). The CDR3 consists of 11 residues. V dropped 1 base and J dropped 11 bases, with 9 bases sitting between them. DNA of the CDR3: TGTGCCTGGAGTGATATTGTCTCCATATATTTT. Amino acids: CAWSDIVSIYF.

The chain links TRBV28 to TRBJ2-7; 7 bases map to TRBD1. This CDR3 has 15 residues. Germline V gene lookup returns CDR1 MDHEN and CDR2 SYDVKM. V shed 2 bases and J 4 bases; nucleotides not matched to a gene: 8. The CDR3, as DNA: TGTGCCAGCAGTTTAGGGTTTCAGGGGGTATACGAGCAGTACTTC. Translated, it gives CASSLGFQGVYEQYF. Complete variable domain (other parts from reference TRBV28 and TRBJ2-7): DVKVTQSSRYLVKRTGEKVFLECVQDMDHENMFWYRQDPGLGLRLIYFSYDVKMKEKGDIPEGYSVSREKKERFSLILESASTNQTSMYLCASSLGFQGVYEQYFGPGTRLTVT.

This chain connects TRBV2 to TRBJ2-5; 7 bases agree with TRBD1. Germline lookup yields CDR1 SNHLY and CDR2 FYNNEI. With V trimmed by 8 bases and J by 5 bases, 14 bases remained unmatched. The CDR3 has 15 residues. CDR3 residues: CASVLEQGVKETQYF. Here the CDR3 DNA reads TGTGCCAGCGTATTAGAGCAGGGGGTTAAGGAGACCCAGTACTTC.

This chain joins TRBV11-3 and TRBJ2-3; D remains unclear. CDR3 length: 13 amino acids. V was cut by 3 bases and J by 6 bases, with 10 bases left in between. The germline gives CDR1 SGHNT, CDR2 YENEEA. CDR3: CASSFASVDTQYF. In nucleotides, the CDR3 is TGTGCCAGCAGCTTCGCCAGCGTGGATACGCAGTATTTT.

The V call is TRBV29-1, the J call TRBJ1-2; TRBD1 is a possible D gene (5 bases). Germline values: CDR1 SQVTM, CDR2 ANQGSEA. This CDR3 region has 13 residues. V shed 6 bases and J shed 0 bases, with 11 bases lying between them. DNA for the CDR3: TGCAGCGTCTCCGGGACGGCTAACTATGGCTACACCTTC. Its translation is CSVSGTANYGYTF.

Here the CDR3 DNA reads TGTGCCAGTAGTGTCGGGACATCTTACGAGCAGTACTTC. Amino acids: CASSVGTSYEQYF. The chain uses TRBV19 and TRBJ2-7; TRBD1 is a possible D gene (6 bases). V was shortened by 5 bases and J by 4 bases, with 12 bases between the two germline ends. Germline lookup yields CDR1 LNHDA and CDR2 SQIVND (reference sequence). The CDR3 length is 13 residues.

In nucleotides, the CDR3 is TGTGCCAGTAACGAACCGGGACAGTTACATCAGCCCCAGCATTTT. Its translation: CASNEPGQLHQPQHF. V is TRBV19 and J is TRBJ1-5; 7 bases agree with TRBD1. There are 15 residues in the CDR3. The V gene end was trimmed by 7 bases and the J gene end by 5 bases; junction bases not matched to a gene: 11. CDR1 is LNHDA and CDR2 is SQIVND in the germline V gene (reference sequence).

The J gene is TRBJ1-5, the V gene TRBV7-3; tentative D call: TRBD1 (6 bases). The ends were cut back, 4 bases at V and 2 bases at J, with 9 bases in the middle. Looked up from germline, CDR1 is SGHTA and CDR2 is FQGTGA. This CDR3 contains 14 residues. CDR3 sequence (DNA): TGTGCCAGCAGCTCCAGGGGAGGCAATCAGCCCCAGCATTTT. Protein sequence: CASSSRGGNQPQHF.

V and J are TRBV18 and TRBJ2-7; 11 bases agree with TRBD1. Germline CDR1 is KGHSH and CDR2 is LQKENI. Trimming took 3 bases from V and 7 from J; bases not matched to a gene: 8. The CDR3 is 15 residues long. The CDR3 loop is CASSPLPGQGVEQYF. CDR3 DNA: TGTGCCAGCTCACCTTTACCGGGACAGGGGGTGGAGCAGTACTTC.

This clone is a singleton in its sample. The chain joins TRBV4-2 to TRBJ2-2; 14 nucleotides match TRBD2. V gave up 0 bases and J gave up 4 bases; unmatched junction bases: 7. CDR3 length equals 19 residues. CDR1 LGHNA and CDR2 YNFKEQ come from the germline V gene. The CDR3 region is CASSQDGAGTSGSTGELFF. CDR3 nucleotides: TGTGCCAGCAGCCAAGATGGGGCCGGGACTAGCGGGAGCACCGGGGAGCTGTTTTTT.

V is TRBV27 and J is TRBJ1-6, with D maybe TRBD1 (6 bases). In germline, CDR1 is MNHEY, CDR2 SMNVEV (reference sequence). The V and J ends lost 2 bases and 7 bases respectively, with 18 bases between them. The CDR3 has 17 amino acids. The CDR3 here is CASSLGAAGARNSPLHF. CDR3 nucleotide sequence: TGTGCCAGCAGTTTAGGGGCGGCAGGGGCGAGGAATTCACCCCTCCACTTT.

V usage is TRBV5-1 and J usage is TRBJ2-1; no clear D gene. This CDR3 spans 13 amino acids. Trimming took off 4 bases at V and 3 bases at J, with 8 bases between the two ends. CDR1 and CDR2 (germline): SGHRS, YFSETQ. The CDR3 protein is CASSTRIYNEQFF. CDR3 bases: TGCGCCAGCAGCACCCGGATCTACAATGAGCAGTTCTTC. Full variable domain (missing parts from reference TRBV5-1 and TRBJ2-1): KAGVTQTPRYLIKTRGQQVTLSCSPISGHRSVSWYQQTPGQGLQFLFEYFSETQRNKGNFPGRFSGRQFSNSRSEMNVSTLELGDSALYLCASSTRIYNEQFFGPGTRLTVL.

This chain uses TRBV5-6 with TRBJ1-2; no clear D. The ends were cut back, 5 bases at V and 0 bases at J, with 8 bases in the middle. Per the germline V gene, CDR1 is SGHDT and CDR2 is YYEEEE. The CDR3 loop spans 13 amino acids. For the CDR3, the DNA is TGTGCCAGCAGGTTGAAGGCTAACTATGGCTACACCTTC. Its translation is CASRLKANYGYTF. Looking up the rest from reference TRBV5-6 and TRBJ1-2 gives the full variable domain: DAGVTQSPTHLIKTRGQQVTLRCSPKSGHDTVSWYQQALGQGPQFIFQYYEEEERQRGNFPDRFSGHQFPNYSSELNVNALLLGDSALYLCASRLKANYGYTFGSGTRLTVV.

The count of this clone is one. This chain joins TRBV7-3 and TRBJ2-7; perhaps TRBD2 as D (6 bases). The germline gives CDR1 SGHTA, CDR2 FQGTGA. The CDR3 totals 13 residues. Between the trimmed V and J ends, which lost 3 bases and 5 bases, there was a span of 11 bases. CDR3 residues: CASSFRLGNEQYF. The CDR3 nucleotides are TGTGCCAGCAGCTTTCGACTAGGAAACGAGCAGTACTTC.

This clone appeared once. The chain joins TRBV6-1 to TRBJ2-5, with D perhaps being TRBD1 or TRBD2 (5 bases each). The germline gives CDR1 MNHNS, CDR2 SASEGT. Trimming removed 4 bases at V and 5 bases at J, with 20 bases between. This CDR3 has 16 residues. The CDR3 protein is CASSVGASILAETQYF. For the CDR3, the DNA is TGTGCCAGCAGTGTCGGGGCTAGCATTTTAGCCGAGACCCAGTACTTC.

The chain has TRBV29-1 and TRBJ2-1, with D possibly TRBD2 on 5 matching bases. Trimming took 4 bases from V and 12 from J, leaving 19 bases between them. CDR1 is SQVTM and CDR2 is ANQGSEA in the germline V gene. The CDR3 is made up of 13 amino acids. CDR3 nucleotides: TGCAGCGTTGGTGCTCGGGGTGATCGGGGGCAGTTCTTC. It translates to CSVGARGDRGQFF.

The rearrangement links TRBV28 to TRBJ2-7; 8 bases are a match to TRBD1. The CDR3 loop spans 15 amino acids. The germline V gene encodes CDR1 MDHEN and CDR2 SYDVKM. The V segment lost 5 bases and the J segment 1 base; nucleotides outside the gene matches: 7. The CDR3, as DNA: TGTGCCAGCAGTACCCCGGGACAGGTTTCCTACGAGCAGTACTTC. Protein: CASSTPGQVSYEQYF.

The J gene is TRBJ1-2, the V gene TRBV6-5; D is uncertain. There are 14 residues in the CDR3. Germline-derived CDR1 and CDR2 are MNHEY and SVGAGI. V lost 0 bases to trimming and J lost 5 bases, with 10 bases between them. Here the CDR3 DNA reads TGTGCCAGCAGTTACTCGCTGGAAGGATATGGCTACACCTTC. Translating it yields CASSYSLEGYGYTF.

This clone has a handful of counts. V gene TRBV5-1 combines with J gene TRBJ2-1; 8 nucleotides line up with TRBD2. This CDR3 contains 16 residues. Germline lookup yields CDR1 SGHRS and CDR2 YFSETQ. J lost 7 bases, V lost 3 bases, and 12 bases had no gene match. DNA for the CDR3: TGCGCCAGCAGCTCACCCGGGCGGCGGGGGGAAAATGAGCAGTTCTTC. Its translation is CASSSPGRRGENEQFF.

This chain joins TRBV5-6 and TRBJ2-4; 7 bases align to TRBD1. The CDR3 totals 16 residues. Trimming removed 1 base from V and 0 bases from J; junction bases left unmatched: 4. Germline CDR1 and CDR2: SGHDT and YYEEEE. CDR3 sequence (DNA): TGTGCCAGCAGCTTGACAGGGGCTCTAGCCAAAAACATTCAGTACTTC. Translation: CASSLTGALAKNIQYF. The full variable domain, its missing parts supplied by reference TRBV5-6 and TRBJ2-4, is DAGVTQSPTHLIKTRGQQVTLRCSPKSGHDTVSWYQQALGQGPQFIFQYYEEEERQRGNFPDRFSGHQFPNYSSELNVNALLLGDSALYLCASSLTGALAKNIQYFGAGTRLSVL.

The chain recombines TRBV5-4 with TRBJ1-1; 8 bases align to TRBD1. The CDR3 length is 17 residues. Germline CDR1 SGHNT, CDR2 YYREEE (reference sequence). The junction had 9 bases not matched to a gene; V was cut back by 0 bases and J by 2 bases. The CDR3 protein is CASSLAPQGGRNTEAFF. The CDR3 DNA is TGTGCCAGCAGCTTGGCCCCACAGGGGGGTAGAAACACTGAAGCTTTCTTT.

With respect to this clone: The same CDR3 is also encoded by other DNA sequences in this sample. This chain joins TRBV6-5 and TRBJ2-7; 7 bases align to TRBD1. CDR3 length: 15 residues. CDR1 is MNHEY, CDR2 SVGAGI, per germline. V shed 0 bases and J 2 bases; nucleotides not matched to a gene: 4. CDR3 sequence: CASSYSRQGTYEQYF. The CDR3 DNA reads TGTGCCAGCAGTTACTCCAGACAGGGCACCTACGAGCAGTACTTC.

Turning to this clone: At the DNA level, this CDR3 is encoded by other sequences in the same sample as well. CDR3 protein: CASSGGAGGPETQYF. DNA for the CDR3: TGTGCCAGCAGTGGGGGAGCGGGAGGGCCGGAGACCCAGTACTTC. The J gene is TRBJ2-5, the V gene TRBV6-1; 10 bases agree with TRBD2. Germline-derived CDR1 and CDR2 are MNHNS and SASEGT. Unmatched junction bases numbered 7, after V lost 4 bases and J lost 5 bases. The CDR3 is 15 amino acids.